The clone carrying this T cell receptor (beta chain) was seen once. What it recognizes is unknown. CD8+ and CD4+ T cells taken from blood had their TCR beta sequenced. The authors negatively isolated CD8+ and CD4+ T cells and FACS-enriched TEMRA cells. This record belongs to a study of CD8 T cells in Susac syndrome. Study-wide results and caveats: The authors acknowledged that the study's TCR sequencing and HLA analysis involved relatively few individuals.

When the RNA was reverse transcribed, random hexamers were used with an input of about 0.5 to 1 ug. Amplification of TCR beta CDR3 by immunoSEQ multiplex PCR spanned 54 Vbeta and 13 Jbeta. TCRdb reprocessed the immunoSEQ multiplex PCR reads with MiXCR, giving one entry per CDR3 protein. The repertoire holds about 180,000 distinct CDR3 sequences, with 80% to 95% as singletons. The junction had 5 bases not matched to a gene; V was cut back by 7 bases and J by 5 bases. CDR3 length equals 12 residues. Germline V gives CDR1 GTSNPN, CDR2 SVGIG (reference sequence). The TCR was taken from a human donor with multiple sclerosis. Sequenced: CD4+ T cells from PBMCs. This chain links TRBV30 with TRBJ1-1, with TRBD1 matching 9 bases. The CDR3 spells CALTGGPTEAFF. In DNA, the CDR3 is TGTGCCTTGACAGGGGGACCAACTGAAGCTTTCTTT.